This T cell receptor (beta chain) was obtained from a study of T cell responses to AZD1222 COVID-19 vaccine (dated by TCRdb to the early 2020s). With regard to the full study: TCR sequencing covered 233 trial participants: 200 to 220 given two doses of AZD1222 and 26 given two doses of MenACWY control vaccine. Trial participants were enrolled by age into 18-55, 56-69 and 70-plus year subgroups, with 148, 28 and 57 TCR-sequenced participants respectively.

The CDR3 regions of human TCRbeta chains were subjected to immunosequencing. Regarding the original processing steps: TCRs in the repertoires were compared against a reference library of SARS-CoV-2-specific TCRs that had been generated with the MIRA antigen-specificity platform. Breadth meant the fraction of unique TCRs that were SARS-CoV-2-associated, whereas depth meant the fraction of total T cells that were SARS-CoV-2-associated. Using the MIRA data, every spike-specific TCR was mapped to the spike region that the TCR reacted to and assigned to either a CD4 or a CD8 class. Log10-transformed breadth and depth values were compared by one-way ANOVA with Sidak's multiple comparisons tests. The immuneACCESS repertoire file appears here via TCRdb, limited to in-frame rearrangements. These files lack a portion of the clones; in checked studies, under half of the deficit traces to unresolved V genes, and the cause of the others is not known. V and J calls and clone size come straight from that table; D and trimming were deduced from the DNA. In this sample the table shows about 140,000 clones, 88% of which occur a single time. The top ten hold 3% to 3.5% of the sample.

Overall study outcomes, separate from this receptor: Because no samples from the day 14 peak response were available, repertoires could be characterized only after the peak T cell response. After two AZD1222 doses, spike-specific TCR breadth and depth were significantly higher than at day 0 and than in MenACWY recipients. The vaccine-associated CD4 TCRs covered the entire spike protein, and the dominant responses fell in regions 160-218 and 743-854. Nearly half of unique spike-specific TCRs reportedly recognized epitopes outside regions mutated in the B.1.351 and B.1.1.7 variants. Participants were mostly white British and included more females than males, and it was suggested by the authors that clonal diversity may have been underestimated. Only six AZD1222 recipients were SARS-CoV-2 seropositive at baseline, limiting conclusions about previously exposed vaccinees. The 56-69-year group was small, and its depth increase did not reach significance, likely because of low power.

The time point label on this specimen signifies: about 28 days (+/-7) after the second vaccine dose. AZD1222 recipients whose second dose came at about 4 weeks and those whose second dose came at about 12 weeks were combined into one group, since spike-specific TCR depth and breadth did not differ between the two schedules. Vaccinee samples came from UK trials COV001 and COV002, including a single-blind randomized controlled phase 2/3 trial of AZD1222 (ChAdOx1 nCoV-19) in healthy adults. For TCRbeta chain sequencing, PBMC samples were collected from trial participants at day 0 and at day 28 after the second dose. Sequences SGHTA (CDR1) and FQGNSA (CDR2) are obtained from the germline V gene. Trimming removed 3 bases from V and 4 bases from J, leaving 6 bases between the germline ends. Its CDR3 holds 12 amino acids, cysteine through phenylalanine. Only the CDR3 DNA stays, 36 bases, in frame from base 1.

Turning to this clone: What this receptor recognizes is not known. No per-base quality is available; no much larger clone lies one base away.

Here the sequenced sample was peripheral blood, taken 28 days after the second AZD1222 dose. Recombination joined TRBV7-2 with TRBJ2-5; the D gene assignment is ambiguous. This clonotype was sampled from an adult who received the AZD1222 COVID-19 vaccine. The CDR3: CASSFYGETQYF. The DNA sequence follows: TGTGCCAGCAGCTTCTACGGAGAGACCCAGTACTTC.